This TCR beta chain was captured by sequencing in a study of T cell responses to AZD1222 COVID-19 vaccine. Clones were sequenced by immunoSEQ multiplex PCR, and TCRdb holds only the in-frame ones, with some missing. The data show about 140,000 clones, with about 86% seen just once and approximately 3.7% held by the top ten. The CDR3 extends over 15 amino acids. V lost 7 bases and J lost 6; bases outside the gene matches: 11. Germline V gene sequence: CDR1 SGHRS, CDR2 YFSETQ. This material consisted of peripheral blood, taken on day 0 of AZD1222 vaccination. The sequence derives from an adult in good health. This rearrangement joins TRBV5-1 to TRBJ2-3, with 10 positions matching TRBD2. The CDR3 spells CASVRAGGESDTQYF. CDR3 coding DNA: TGCGCCAGCGTTAGAGCGGGAGGGGAAAGCGATACGCAGTATTTT.